Listed here are 29 T cell receptor beta chains from one sample, sequenced in a study of T cell responses to AZD1222 COVID-19 vaccine. Data came from immunoSEQ multiplex PCR; TCRdb stores just in-frame clones and leaves some out. Found here are 170,000 or so clones, about 90% of them singletons; the top ten hold about 2.8%. Sequencing used peripheral blood, obtained on day 0 of AZD1222 vaccination. These receptors all stem from an adult in good health.

The chain combines TRBV9 with TRBJ1-6, with D maybe TRBD1 (6 bases). The length of the CDR3 is 13 residues. Germline V CDR1 and CDR2: SGDLS, YYNGEE. Trimming pared 0 bases from V and 13 bases from J, leaving 11 bases between. The CDR3 region has the DNA TGTGCCAGCAGCGTAGGAGGGGGAACCCCCCTCCACTTT. Encoded protein: CASSVGGGTPLHF.

The chain recombines TRBV5-4 with TRBJ2-1; D perhaps matches TRBD1 (5 bases). Deletions cut 4 bases from V and 6 bases from J, with 11 bases between. Germline CDR1 is SGHNT and CDR2 is YYREEE (reference sequence). The CDR3 length is 13 residues. The DNA for the CDR3 is TGTGCCAGCAGCGCCCAGGGCTCCAATGAGCAGTTCTTC. Encoded protein: CASSAQGSNEQFF.

DNA for the CDR3: TGTGCCAGCTCACCTTGGGACCGAACTAACTATGGCTACACCTTC. Its translation: CASSPWDRTNYGYTF. This rearrangement joins TRBV18 to TRBJ1-2; perhaps TRBD1 as D (5 bases). The ends were cut back, 3 bases at V and 0 bases at J, with 11 bases in the middle. The CDR3 loop spans 15 amino acids. Germline CDR1 KGHSH, CDR2 LQKENI. The full variable domain, with the rest looked up from reference TRBV18 and TRBJ1-2, is NAGVMQNPRHLVRRRGQEARLRCSPMKGHSHVYWYRQLPEEGLKFMVYLQKENIIDESGMPKERFSAEFPKEGPSILRIQQVVRGDSAAYFCASSPWDRTNYGYTFGSGTRLTVV.

The chain links TRBV19 to TRBJ1-5; D is undetermined. Trimming took off 5 bases at V and 6 bases at J, with 11 bases between the two ends. In germline, CDR1 is LNHDA, CDR2 SQIVND (reference sequence). This CDR3 comprises 13 residues. The CDR3 protein is CASSGWGGQPQHF. Written as DNA, the CDR3 is TGTGCCAGTAGTGGGTGGGGAGGTCAGCCCCAGCATTTT.

The CDR3, as DNA: TGTGCCACCGGACACCCGAATAGCAATCAGCCCCAGCATTTT. Translation gives CATGHPNSNQPQHF. The chain uses TRBV24-1 and TRBJ1-5; TRBD1 is a possible D gene (5 bases). The CDR3 loop spans 14 amino acids. Germline CDR1 and CDR2: KGHDR and SFDVKD. V lost 9 bases to trimming and J lost 0 bases, with 11 bases between them.

In this sample, this clone turned up a few times. This rearrangement joins TRBV10-3 to TRBJ1-2; 9 nucleotides match TRBD1. The CDR3 consists of 12 residues. V was clipped by 6 bases and J by 8 bases; unmatched bases: 4. From germline, CDR1 is ENHRY and CDR2 SYGVKD. The CDR3 nucleotides are TGTGCCATCAGGGGGACAGGGTCAGGCTACACCTTC. Translation gives CAIRGTGSGYTF.

The rearrangement uses TRBV29-1 and TRBJ1-1; D gene uncertain. The CDR3 runs to 11 residues. V was shortened by 6 bases and J by 3 bases, with 8 bases between the two germline ends. The germline gives CDR1 SQVTM, CDR2 ANQGSEA. The DNA for the CDR3 is TGCAGCGTCCTCGGAGACACTGAAGCTTTCTTT. Protein product: CSVLGDTEAFF.

The chain combines TRBV4-1 with TRBJ1-5, with TRBD1 matching over 8 bases. Trimming took 0 bases from V and 5 from J; bases not matched to a gene: 3. Germline CDR1 reads MGHRA; CDR2 reads YSYEKL. The CDR3 length is 15 residues. Here the CDR3 DNA reads TGCGCCAGCAGCCAAGACGACAGGGGACATCAGCCCCAGCATTTT. Translation gives CASSQDDRGHQPQHF.

This clone was seen more than once but under ten times. This chain links TRBV13 with TRBJ2-7; 12 bases align to TRBD2. Germline V gene data show CDR1 as PRHDT and CDR2 as FYEKMQ (reference sequence). With 4 bases clipped from V and 0 bases from J, the junction kept 7 bases outside the gene matches. The length of the CDR3 is 17 residues. The CDR3 DNA is TGTGCCAGCAGCTGGGGACTAGCGGGCGTAAGCTCCTACGAGCAGTACTTC. The encoded protein is CASSWGLAGVSSYEQYF.

The genes are TRBV27 and TRBJ1-2; 8 nucleotides line up with TRBD1. V lost 3 bases, J lost 7 bases, and 4 bases stayed unmatched. Germline V CDR1 and CDR2: MNHEY, SMNVEV (reference sequence). The CDR3 has 13 residues. The CDR3 region is CASSFSGTGGYTF. In DNA, the CDR3 is TGTGCCAGCAGTTTCTCCGGGACAGGTGGCTACACCTTC.

The CDR3 DNA sequence: TGTGCCAGTAGGTCTCAGGGACAGGGCTCTGGAAACACCATATATTTT. Its protein is CASRSQGQGSGNTIYF. The genes are TRBV19 and TRBJ1-3; 9 bases are a match to TRBD1. The germline CDR1 and CDR2 sequences are LNHDA and SQIVND (reference sequence). Unmatched junction bases numbered 6, after V lost 6 bases and J lost 0 bases. The CDR3 is 16 residues long.

This chain uses TRBV10-3 with TRBJ2-1, with TRBD2 matching over 8 bases. This CDR3 has 15 residues. Losses at the gene ends were 4 bases for V and 0 bases for J; bases not matched to a gene: 2. CDR1 is ENHRY, CDR2 SYGVKD, per germline. The CDR3 here is CAISASGGSYNEQFF. The CDR3 nucleotides read TGTGCCATCAGTGCCAGCGGGGGCTCCTACAATGAGCAGTTCTTC.

The rearrangement uses TRBV30 and TRBJ1-4; no clear D gene. Germline assignment: CDR1 GTSNPN and CDR2 SVGIG (reference sequence). V was clipped by 0 bases and J by 7 bases, with 12 bases between them. The CDR3 extends over 14 amino acids. CDR3 sequence: CAWSVVAAGEKLFF. The CDR3 nucleotides read TGTGCCTGGAGTGTAGTTGCGGCGGGTGAAAAACTGTTTTTT.

The chain joins TRBV12-5 to TRBJ1-5, with 7 bases lining up with TRBD1. CDR3 length: 13 residues. CDR1 is LGHNT and CDR2 is FRNRAP in the germline V gene. Germline trimming cut 7 bases from V and 4 bases from J; bases unmatched to any gene: 4. The CDR3 loop is CASALQGNQPQHF. The CDR3 DNA follows: TGTGCTAGTGCCCTACAGGGGAATCAGCCCCAGCATTTT.

Regarding this clone: At the DNA level, this CDR3 is encoded by other sequences in the same sample as well. The chain is built from TRBV27 and TRBJ1-3; D might be TRBD1 (5 bases). Trimming left V 3 bases short and J 0 bases short, with 6 bases between. In germline, CDR1 is MNHEY, CDR2 SMNVEV (reference sequence). CDR3 length equals 14 residues. The CDR3, as DNA: TGTGCCAGCAGTTTGGGGGGCTCTGGAAACACCATATATTTT. Its translation: CASSLGGSGNTIYF.

The chain is built from TRBV12-3 or TRBV12-4 and TRBJ2-1; D gene uncertain. The V end was cut by 7 bases, the J end by 6 bases, with 13 bases between. This CDR3 region has 13 residues. The CDR3 spells CASTRTPSNEQFF. The CDR3 DNA sequence: TGTGCCAGCACCCGAACCCCCAGCAATGAGCAGTTCTTC.

V and J are TRBV29-1 and TRBJ1-2; 12 bases align to TRBD1. Trimming took 6 bases from V and 6 from J; bases not matched to a gene: 14. Germline loops: CDR1 SQVTM, CDR2 ANQGSEA. The CDR3 extends over 16 amino acids. The CDR3 DNA reads TGCAGCGTCGCCGGGACAGGGGGCCGAAGGGGCGATGGCTACACCTTC. Translation: CSVAGTGGRRGDGYTF.

This clone was seen just once. The chain couples TRBV7-9 to TRBJ1-3; tentatively, D is TRBD1 (6 bases). V lost 5 bases, J lost 2 bases, and 10 bases lay in between. Germline-derived CDR1 and CDR2 are SEHNR and FQNEAQ (reference sequence). This CDR3 contains 14 residues. CDR3 loop: CASSPTGTGNTIYF. CDR3 nucleotide sequence: TGTGCCAGCAGCCCTACAGGGACTGGAAACACCATATATTTT.

This clone was seen a few times. The sample holds other DNA sequences that translate to the same CDR3. This chain links TRBV5-1 with TRBJ2-5; D unclear. Germline V gene lookup returns CDR1 SGHRS and CDR2 YFSETQ. V gave up 7 bases and J gave up 5 bases, with 9 bases separating them. There are 11 residues in the CDR3. Written as DNA, the CDR3 is TGCGCCAGCTCCTATGGGGAGACCCAGTACTTC. Translated, it gives CASSYGETQYF.

V is TRBV28 and J is TRBJ2-2, with D perhaps TRBD1 (5 bases). Germline V CDR1 and CDR2: MDHEN, SYDVKM. V was cut by 6 bases and J by 6 bases, with 11 bases left in between. This CDR3 is built from 13 residues. The CDR3 DNA is TGTGCCAGCAGGGCAGGGATTTCCGGGGAGCTGTTTTTT. Translated: CASRAGISGELFF.

The V gene is TRBV29-1, the J gene TRBJ1-1; TRBD1 matches 8 bases. The V gene's germline CDR1 is SQVTM and CDR2 ANQGSEA. V lost 6 bases, J lost 4 bases, and 7 bases stayed unmatched. The CDR3 is 13 amino acids. CDR3 residues: CSVGQGRSTEAFF. The CDR3 coding sequence is TGCAGCGTCGGACAGGGAAGAAGCACTGAAGCTTTCTTT.

This clone was found a few times. V and J are TRBV7-2 and TRBJ2-3, with 10 bases lining up with TRBD2. V lost 3 bases to trimming and J lost 3 bases; unmatched junction nucleotides: 12. The CDR3 extends over 18 amino acids. The germline CDR1 and CDR2 sequences are SGHTA and FQGNSA. This CDR3 reads CASSLLSSGGGETDTQYF. CDR3 in DNA: TGTGCCAGCAGCTTGCTATCGAGCGGGGGGGGTGAGACAGATACGCAGTATTTT.

This clone was observed a few times. V usage is TRBV14 and J usage is TRBJ2-7, with TRBD2 identical over 11 bases. Germline values: CDR1 SGHDN, CDR2 FVKESK. Trimming cost V 1 base and J 6 bases; bases outside gene matches: 5. The CDR3 length is 15 residues. CDR3 nucleotide sequence: TGTGCCAGCAGCCAAGCATTGGGACTAGCGGCCGAGCAGTACTTC. Its protein product is CASSQALGLAAEQYF.

This chain joins TRBV9 and TRBJ1-3, with a tentative D call TRBD1 (5 bases). This CDR3 comprises 17 residues. Germline V gene lookup returns CDR1 SGDLS and CDR2 YYNGEE. Trimming took off 0 bases at V and 2 bases at J, with 15 bases between the two ends. The CDR3 protein is CASSVVPTGSPGNTIYF. The CDR3 nucleotides read TGTGCCAGCAGCGTAGTGCCCACAGGCAGCCCTGGAAACACCATATATTTT.

V usage is TRBV4-2 and J usage is TRBJ2-3; unclear D gene. There are 18 residues in the CDR3. Germline V CDR1 and CDR2: LGHNA, YNFKEQ. The V end lost 0 bases, the J end lost 3 bases, and 19 bases lay between the germline ends. CDR3 region: CASSQDTAPASQTDTQYF. CDR3 nucleotide sequence: TGTGCCAGCAGCCAAGATACCGCCCCGGCATCTCAAACAGATACGCAGTATTTT.

The V call is TRBV28, the J call TRBJ2-7; D gene ambiguous. The CDR3 is made up of 10 amino acids. V was cut by 1 base and J by 5 bases, with 0 bases left in between. Per germline, CDR1 MDHEN and CDR2 SYDVKM. Here the CDR3 reads CASSLYEQYF. DNA for the CDR3: TGTGCCAGCAGTTTATACGAGCAGTACTTC.

The sample holds a few counts of this clone. The chain combines TRBV5-6 with TRBJ1-6, with 9 bases identical to TRBD1. CDR1 and CDR2 (germline): SGHDT, YYEEEE. J was trimmed by 7 bases and V by 4 bases; bases with no gene match: 3. The length of the CDR3 is 14 residues. CDR3 in amino acids: CASSRQGVNSPLHF. DNA of the CDR3: TGTGCCAGCAGCCGACAGGGGGTGAATTCACCCCTCCACTTT.

This chain connects TRBV5-1 to TRBJ1-5; D perhaps matches TRBD1 (6 bases). The CDR3 has 15 amino acids. The germline V gene encodes CDR1 SGHRS and CDR2 YFSETQ. V gave up 2 bases and J gave up 3 bases, with 12 bases separating them. The CDR3 DNA reads TGCGCCAGCAGCTTAATCGCAGGGGACAATCAGCCCCAGCATTTT. This encodes CASSLIAGDNQPQHF.

The chain joins TRBV7-9 to TRBJ1-5; 10 bases are a match to TRBD1. Per the germline V gene, CDR1 is SEHNR and CDR2 is FQNEAQ (reference sequence). The CDR3 length is 15 residues. Trimming removed 4 bases from V and 5 bases from J; junction bases left unmatched: 5. CDR3 loop: CASSSMTGGDQPQHF. CDR3 bases: TGTGCCAGCAGCTCAATGACAGGGGGCGATCAGCCCCAGCATTTT.